This TCR beta chain originates from a study of beta chain features in type 1 diabetes. Study-level points and caveats: A pattern of fewer insertions and more deletions at VDJ junctions was seen in type 1 diabetes patients.

With respect to this clone: The target antigen is unknown.

Via the markers CD45RO/CCR7/CD25/CD127/CD95/CD27, stem cell-like memory, regulatory, central memory and naive CD4+ cells were sorted. Germline CDR1 SGHNT, CDR2 YYREEE (reference sequence). Trimming took 4 bases from V and 8 from J, leaving 9 bases between them. The CDR3 has 11 amino acids. The entirety of the isolated RNA underwent reverse transcription, so expressed TCRB transcripts were sequenced. Naive, central memory and regulatory T cell samples yielded about 3.57 million reads on average. TCRdb's table, derived via immunoSEQ multiplex PCR, lists solely in-frame clones and lacks some. The table has about 400,000 clones, 10% to 15% seen once.

The TCR originated in a man between 18 and 35 years old in good health. The genes are TRBV5-4 and TRBJ1-2; D is undetermined. The sequenced sample was naive CD4+ T cells from blood. CDR3 sequence reads: CASSPTQGYTF. Here the CDR3 DNA reads TGTGCCAGCAGCCCCACACAAGGCTACACCTTC.